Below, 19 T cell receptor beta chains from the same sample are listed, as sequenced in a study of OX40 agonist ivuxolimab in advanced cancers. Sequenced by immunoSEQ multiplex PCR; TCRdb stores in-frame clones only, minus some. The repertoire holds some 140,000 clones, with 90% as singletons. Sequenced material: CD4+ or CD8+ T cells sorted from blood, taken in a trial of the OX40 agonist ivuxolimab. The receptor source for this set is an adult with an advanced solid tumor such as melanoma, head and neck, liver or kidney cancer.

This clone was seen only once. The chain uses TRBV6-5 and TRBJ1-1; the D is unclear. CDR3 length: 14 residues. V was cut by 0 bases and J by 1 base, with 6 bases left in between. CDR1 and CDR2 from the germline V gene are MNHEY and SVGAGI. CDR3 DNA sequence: TGTGCCAGCAGTTACTCTTGGGGGAACACTGAAGCTTTCTTT. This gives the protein CASSYSWGNTEAFF.

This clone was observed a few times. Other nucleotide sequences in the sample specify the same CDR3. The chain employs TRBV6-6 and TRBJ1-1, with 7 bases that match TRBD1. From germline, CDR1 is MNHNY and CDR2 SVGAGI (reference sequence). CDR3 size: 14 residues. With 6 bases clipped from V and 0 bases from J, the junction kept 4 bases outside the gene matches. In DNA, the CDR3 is TGTGCCAGCAGGCCCAGGGGGATGAACACTGAAGCTTTCTTT. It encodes CASRPRGMNTEAFF.

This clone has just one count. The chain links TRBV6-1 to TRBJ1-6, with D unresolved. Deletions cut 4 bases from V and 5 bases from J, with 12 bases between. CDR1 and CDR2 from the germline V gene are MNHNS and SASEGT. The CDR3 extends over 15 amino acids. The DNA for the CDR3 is TGTGCCAGCAGTGTAGCATACGCTGATAATTCACCCCTCCACTTT. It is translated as CASSVAYADNSPLHF.

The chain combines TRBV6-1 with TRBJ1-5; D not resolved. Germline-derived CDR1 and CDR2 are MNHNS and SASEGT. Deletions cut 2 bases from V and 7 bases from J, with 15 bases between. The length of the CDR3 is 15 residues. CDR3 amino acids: CASSERWQVRQPQHF. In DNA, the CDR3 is TGTGCCAGCAGTGAAAGGTGGCAGGTTAGACAGCCCCAGCATTTT.

The CDR3 reads CASSLGSINEKLFF. The DNA for the CDR3 is TGTGCCAGCAGCTTAGGTTCCATCAATGAAAAACTGTTTTTT. V gene TRBV7-6 combines with J gene TRBJ1-4; no definite D call. From germline, CDR1 is SGHVS and CDR2 FNYEAQ. The CDR3 extends over 14 amino acids. Trimming removed 1 base at V and 5 bases at J, with 8 bases between.

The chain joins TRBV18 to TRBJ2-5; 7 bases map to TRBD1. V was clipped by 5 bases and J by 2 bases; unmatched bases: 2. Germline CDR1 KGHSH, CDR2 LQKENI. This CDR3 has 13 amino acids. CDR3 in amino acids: CASSSDRQETQYF. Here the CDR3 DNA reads TGTGCCAGCTCATCGGACAGGCAAGAGACCCAGTACTTC.

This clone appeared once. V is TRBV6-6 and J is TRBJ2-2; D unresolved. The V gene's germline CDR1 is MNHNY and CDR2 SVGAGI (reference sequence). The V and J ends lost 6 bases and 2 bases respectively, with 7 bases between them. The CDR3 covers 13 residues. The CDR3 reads CASSRFNTGELFF. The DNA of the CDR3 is TGTGCCAGCAGCCGATTTAACACCGGGGAGCTGTTTTTT.

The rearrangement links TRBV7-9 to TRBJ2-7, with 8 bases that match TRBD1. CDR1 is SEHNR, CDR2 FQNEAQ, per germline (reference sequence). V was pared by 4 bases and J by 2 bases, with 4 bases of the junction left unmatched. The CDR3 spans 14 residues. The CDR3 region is CASSYAGGAYEQYF. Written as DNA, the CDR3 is TGTGCCAGCAGCTACGCAGGGGGCGCCTACGAGCAGTACTTC.

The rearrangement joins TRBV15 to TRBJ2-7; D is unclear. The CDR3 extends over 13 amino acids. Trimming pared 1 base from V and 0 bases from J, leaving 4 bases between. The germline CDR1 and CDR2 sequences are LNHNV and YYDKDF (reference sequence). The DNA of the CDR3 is TGTGCCACCAGCAGAGGCGCCTCCTACGAGCAGTACTTC. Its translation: CATSRGASYEQYF.

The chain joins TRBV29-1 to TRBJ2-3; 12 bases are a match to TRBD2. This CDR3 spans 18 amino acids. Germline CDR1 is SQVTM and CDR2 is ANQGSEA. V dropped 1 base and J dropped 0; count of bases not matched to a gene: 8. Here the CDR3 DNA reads TGCAGCGTTGAAGTTCCTAGCGGGAGGGCATATAGCACAGATACGCAGTATTTT. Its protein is CSVEVPSGRAYSTDTQYF.

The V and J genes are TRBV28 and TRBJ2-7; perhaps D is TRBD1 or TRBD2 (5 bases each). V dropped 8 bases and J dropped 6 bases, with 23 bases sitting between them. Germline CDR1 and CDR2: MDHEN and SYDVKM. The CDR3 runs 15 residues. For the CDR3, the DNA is TGTGCCAGCCGATCCCGGGACGGATTTGTGGGCGAGCAGTACTTC. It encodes CASRSRDGFVGEQYF.

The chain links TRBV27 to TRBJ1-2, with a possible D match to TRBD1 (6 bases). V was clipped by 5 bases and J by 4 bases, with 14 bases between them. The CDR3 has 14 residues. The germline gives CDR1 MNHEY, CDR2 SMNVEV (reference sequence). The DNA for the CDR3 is TGTGCCAGCAGTCCCATCAGGGGAAGCTATGGCTACACCTTC. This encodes CASSPIRGSYGYTF.

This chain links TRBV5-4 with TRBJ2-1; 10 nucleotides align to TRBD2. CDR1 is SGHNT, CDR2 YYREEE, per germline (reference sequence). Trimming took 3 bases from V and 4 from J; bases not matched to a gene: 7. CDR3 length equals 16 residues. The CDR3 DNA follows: TGTGCCAGCAGCTCTCCCGAACTAGCGGGGTACAATGAGCAGTTCTTC. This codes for CASSSPELAGYNEQFF.

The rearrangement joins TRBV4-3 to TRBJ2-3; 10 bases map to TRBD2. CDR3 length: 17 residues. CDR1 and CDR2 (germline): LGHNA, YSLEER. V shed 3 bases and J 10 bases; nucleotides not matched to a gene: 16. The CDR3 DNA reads TGCGCCAGCAGCCAGGGGCTAGCGGGAGAAGGACGGGGGTCGCAGTATTTT. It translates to CASSQGLAGEGRGSQYF.

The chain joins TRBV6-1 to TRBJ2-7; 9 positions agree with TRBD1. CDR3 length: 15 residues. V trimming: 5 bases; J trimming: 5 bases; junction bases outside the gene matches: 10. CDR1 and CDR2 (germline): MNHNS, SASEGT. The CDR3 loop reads CASSPPGQGFNEQYF. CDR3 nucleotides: TGTGCCAGCAGTCCTCCGGGACAGGGATTCAACGAGCAGTACTTC.

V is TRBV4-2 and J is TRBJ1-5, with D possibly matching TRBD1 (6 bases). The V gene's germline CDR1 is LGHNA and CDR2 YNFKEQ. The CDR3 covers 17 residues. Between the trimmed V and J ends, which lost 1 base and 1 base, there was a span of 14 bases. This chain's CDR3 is CASSQAPGAGSNQPQHF. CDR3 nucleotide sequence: TGTGCCAGCAGCCAAGCGCCAGGGGCTGGGAGCAATCAGCCCCAGCATTTT.

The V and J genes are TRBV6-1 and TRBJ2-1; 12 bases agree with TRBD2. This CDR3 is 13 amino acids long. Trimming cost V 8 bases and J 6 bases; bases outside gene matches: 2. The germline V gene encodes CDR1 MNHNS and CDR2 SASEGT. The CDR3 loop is CASRLAGVNEQFF. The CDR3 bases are TGTGCCAGCCGACTAGCGGGAGTCAATGAGCAGTTCTTC.

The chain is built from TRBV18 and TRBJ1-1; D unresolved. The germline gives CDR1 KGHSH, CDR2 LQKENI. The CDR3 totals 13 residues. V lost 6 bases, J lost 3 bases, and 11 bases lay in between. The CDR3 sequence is CASSQREDTEAFF. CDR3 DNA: TGTGCCAGCTCCCAAAGGGAGGACACTGAAGCTTTCTTT.

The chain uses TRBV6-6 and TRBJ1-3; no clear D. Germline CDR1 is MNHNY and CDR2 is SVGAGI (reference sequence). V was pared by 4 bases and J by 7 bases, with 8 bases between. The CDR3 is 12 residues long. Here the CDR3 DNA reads TGTGCCAGCAGTTGGGGAGGGAACACCATATATTTT. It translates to CASSWGGNTIYF.